This passage covers 15 T cell receptor beta chains from one sample sequenced in a study of read filtering for tumor transcriptome and immune sequencing. The library was built from roughly 400 ng RNA with molecular barcoded adaptors for alpha/delta and beta/gamma chains. TCRdb passed the reads through MiXCR, listing each CDR3 protein once. The repertoire includes 40,000 to 50,000 distinct CDR3 sequences, roughly an eighth of them detected once, and roughly 31% sits in the top ten. Sequencing was done on a sample of a population of CD138-negative cells sorted from bone marrow. The source of these receptors is a donor at least 40 years old with multiple myeloma.

To note about this clonotype: A much larger clone lies a single base off, so this may be a read error. The chain combines TRBV20-1 with TRBJ2-7; possible D gene TRBD1, 5 bases. V dropped 4 bases and J dropped 2 bases, with 6 bases sitting between them. The CDR3 totals 11 residues. Germline CDR1 is DFQATT and CDR2 is SNEGSKA (reference sequence). The CDR3 DNA follows: TGCAGTGCTATAGGGGCCTACGAGCAGTACTTC. Translation gives CSAIGAYEQYF.

Within the sample, this clonotype is medium-sized. This sequence joins TRBV28 and TRBJ2-1, with D perhaps TRBD2 (6 bases). CDR3 length: 11 amino acids. Germline V gene lookup returns CDR1 MDHEN and CDR2 SYDVKM. V was trimmed by 7 bases and J by 9 bases, leaving 10 bases between them. CDR3 DNA: TGTGCCAGCACGGGGAGGTCTGAGCAGTTCTTC. This codes for CASTGRSEQFF.

This clonotype was seen many times. CDR3 DNA sequence: TGTGCCAGCAGTGCCCCGGGACTAGCGGGAGTCGGCCGCAATGAGCAGTTCTTC. This codes for CASSAPGLAGVGRNEQFF. This chain links TRBV2 with TRBJ2-1; TRBD2 aligns across 14 bases. CDR3 length: 18 residues. Germline-derived CDR1 and CDR2 are SNHLY and FYNNEI. Trimming cost V 4 bases and J 6 bases; bases outside gene matches: 11.

On this clonotype itself: A read error is the likely source, as a far larger clone sits one nucleotide away. The CDR3 region is CASSYWASSTDTQYF. CDR3 in DNA: TGTGCCAGCAGTTACTGGGCTTCAAGCACAGATACGCAGTATTTT. The chain has TRBV12-3 or TRBV12-4 and TRBJ2-3; D unclear. Trimming took off 4 bases at V and 0 bases at J, with 11 bases between the two ends. The CDR3 has 15 amino acids.

This clonotype was seen a handful of times. J is TRBJ1-5 and V is TRBV20-1; D is perhaps TRBD1 (5 bases). CDR3 length equals 15 residues. The V gene's germline CDR1 is DFQATT and CDR2 SNEGSKA (reference sequence). V lost 6 bases and J 0 bases, leaving 15 bases between the germline ends. The CDR3 loop reads CSAEVGTHSNQPQHF. Here the CDR3 DNA reads TGCAGTGCGGAAGTCGGGACTCATAGCAATCAGCCCCAGCATTTT.

This clonotype was detected a few times. V is TRBV4-2 and J is TRBJ1-1; D not certain. The germline CDR1 and CDR2 sequences are LGHNA and YNFKEQ. The CDR3 runs to 13 residues. V dropped 4 bases and J dropped 6 bases, with 12 bases sitting between them. The CDR3 DNA follows: TGTGCCAGCAGCCTCACTGGCAGCTCTGAAGCTTTCTTT. Its protein is CASSLTGSSEAFF.

This clonotype was observed at least ten times. V gene TRBV6-1 combines with J gene TRBJ1-2; 7 nucleotides agree with TRBD1. The CDR3 has 16 residues. The germline CDR1 and CDR2 sequences are MNHNS and SASEGT. The ends lost 2 bases at V and 4 bases at J; junction bases unmatched: 10. This CDR3 is CASSESSGRGTYGYTF. DNA of the CDR3: TGTGCCAGCAGTGAATCCAGTGGCAGGGGGACCTATGGCTACACCTTC.

This clonotype is medium-sized within its sample. V and J are TRBV6-2 or TRBV6-3 and TRBJ2-1; 9 bases fit TRBD1. The V gene's germline CDR1 is MNHEY and CDR2 SVGEGT. This CDR3 contains 14 residues. The junction had 16 bases not matched to a gene; V was cut back by 10 bases and J by 12 bases. As DNA, the CDR3 is TGTGCCACCACTCCGGGACAGGGACCCCGGGGGCAGTTCTTC. It is translated as CATTPGQGPRGQFF.

A few counts support this clonotype. A much more abundant neighbour one base away suggests this may be a read error. The rearrangement links TRBV7-9 to TRBJ1-5; D is undetermined. Trimming cost V 3 bases and J 6 bases, with 15 bases left between them. This CDR3 has 15 residues. Germline V gene lookup returns CDR1 SEHNR and CDR2 FQNEAQ (reference sequence). The CDR3 sequence: CASSFGTQWGQPQHF. CDR3 nucleotide sequence: TGTGCCAGCAGCTTCGGAACACAGTGGGGTCAGCCCCAGCATTTT.

In its sample, this clonotype was seen many times. The V call is TRBV3-1, the J call TRBJ2-1, with TRBD2 identical over 10 bases. Germline CDR1 and CDR2: LGHDT and YNNKEL (reference sequence). The J segment lost 8 bases and the V segment lost 3 bases, leaving 10 bases of the junction unmatched. This CDR3 is built from 16 residues. The CDR3 nucleotides read TGTGCCAGCAGCCATTTCTCTAGCGGGAGTTTATATGAGCAGTTCTTC. Protein product: CASSHFSSGSLYEQFF.

This clonotype occurred many times. The CDR3 region is CAGSGQSYEQYF. CDR3 bases: TGTGCAGGATCGGGACAATCCTACGAGCAGTACTTC. The rearrangement joins TRBV30 to TRBJ2-7, with TRBD1 as a possible D gene (6 bases). CDR3 length: 12 amino acids. Per the germline V gene, CDR1 is GTSNPN and CDR2 is SVGIG (reference sequence).

This clonotype has at least ten counts. The chain joins TRBV6-5 to TRBJ2-3, with TRBD2 as a possible D gene (6 bases). V lost 3 bases, J lost 3 bases, and 13 bases lay in between. Germline V gene data show CDR1 as MNHEY and CDR2 as SVGAGI. The CDR3 is 15 residues long. The CDR3 protein is CASSYGLARTDTQYF. The CDR3 region has the DNA TGTGCCAGCAGTTATGGCCTAGCGAGAACAGATACGCAGTATTTT.

Turning to this clonotype: Being one base from a much bigger clone, this may be a read error. The chain couples TRBV29-1 to TRBJ1-1, with D hard to call. The CDR3 runs 16 residues. V lost 0 bases, J lost 4 bases, and 18 bases lay in between. CDR1 is SQVTM, CDR2 ANQGSEA, per germline. The CDR3 DNA is TGCAGCGTTGAAGATCGTGGGCGGGGTGGAAGCACTGAAGCTTTCTTT. Its protein product is CSVEDRGRGGSTEAFF.

This clonotype came up many times. The J gene is TRBJ2-7, the V gene TRBV5-1, with TRBD1 as a possible D gene (7 bases). Per germline, CDR1 SGHRS and CDR2 YFSETQ. Trimming shortened V by 0 bases and J by 4 bases, and 14 bases separated the two germline ends. CDR3 length: 15 residues. The CDR3 DNA reads TGCGCCAGCAGCTTGGGCGGGACAGAGAAGTACGAGCAGTACTTC. It encodes CASSLGGTEKYEQYF.

Notes on this clonotype: A much bigger clone sits one base away, suggesting this may be a read error. V gene TRBV11-3 combines with J gene TRBJ2-1; no firm D call. There are 15 residues in the CDR3. Trimming stripped 4 bases from V and 6 bases from J, with 16 bases between. The germline CDR1 and CDR2 sequences are SGHNT and YENEEA. CDR3 bases: TGTGCCAGCAGCTCCCTACCCGGGTTGGCCAATGAGCAGTTCTTC. This gives the protein CASSSLPGLANEQFF.